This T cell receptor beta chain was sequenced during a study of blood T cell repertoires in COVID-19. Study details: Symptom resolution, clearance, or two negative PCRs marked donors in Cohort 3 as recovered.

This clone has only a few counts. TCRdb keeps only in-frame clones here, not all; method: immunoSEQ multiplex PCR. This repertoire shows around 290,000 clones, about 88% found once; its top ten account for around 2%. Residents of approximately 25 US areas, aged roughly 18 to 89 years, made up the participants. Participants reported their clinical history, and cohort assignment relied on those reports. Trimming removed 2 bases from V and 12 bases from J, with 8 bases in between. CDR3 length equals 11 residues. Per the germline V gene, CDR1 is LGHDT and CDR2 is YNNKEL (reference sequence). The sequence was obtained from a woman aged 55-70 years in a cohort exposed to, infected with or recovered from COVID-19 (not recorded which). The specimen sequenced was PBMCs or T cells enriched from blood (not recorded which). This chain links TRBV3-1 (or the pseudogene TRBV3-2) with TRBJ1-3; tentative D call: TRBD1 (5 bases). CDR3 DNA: TGTGCCAGCAGCCAAATAGGGGTCATATATTTT. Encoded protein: CASSQIGVIYF.